This T cell receptor beta chain was captured by sequencing in a study of cytomegalovirus exposure and HLA in healthy donors. Amplification used 60 Vbeta primers and 13 Jbeta primers. TCRdb keeps only in-frame clones here, not all; method: immunoSEQ multiplex PCR. Seen here are some 150,000 clones, approximately 90% observed once, and the top ten hold 0.85% to 1%. The germline V gene has CDR1 MDHEN and CDR2 SYDVKM. V was clipped by 2 bases and J by 5 bases; unmatched bases: 5. The CDR3 length is 15 residues. The sequence was obtained from a woman aged 25 to 45 in good health and CMV-seronegative. The chain links TRBV28 to TRBJ2-7, with 11 bases lining up with TRBD2. The specimen sequenced was PBMCs. In DNA, the CDR3 is TGTGCCAGCAGTTTACACCAACTAGCGGGAGACGAGCAGTACTTC. It codes for CASSLHQLAGDEQYF.